The present entry profiles one T cell receptor beta chain with its context. Profiling relied on immunoSEQ multiplex PCR, and the TCRdb table lists in-frame clones only, not all of them. This sample carries about 150,000 clones, roughly nine tenths of them seen once, and the ten largest clones take 13%. The V end lost 4 bases, the J end lost 4 bases, and 17 bases lay between the germline ends. Per germline, CDR1 SGHNT and CDR2 YYREEE (reference sequence). CDR3 size: 16 residues. These data come from a study of blood T cell repertoires in COVID-19. Study summary: COVID-19 samples, acute and convalescent, were from the United States, Italy and Spain.

V is TRBV5-4 and J is TRBJ2-2, with D possibly being TRBD2 (6 bases). The sample comprised peripheral blood. The source is a man between 18 and 29 years old with COVID-19, enrolled during active disease. CDR3: CASSPSVTSITGELFF. The CDR3 nucleotides are TGTGCCAGCAGCCCGTCAGTCACTAGCATCACCGGGGAGCTGTTTTTT.